The entry below gives a single TCR beta chain sequence along with its context. Its antigen is unknown. Sample time point: baseline pretreatment blood. Documented treatment: 15 Gy SBRT to primary tumor, nephrectomy 4 weeks later. Clones were sequenced by immunoSEQ multiplex PCR, and TCRdb holds only the in-frame ones, with some missing. The table includes 150,000 or so clones, about 88% detected once. Germline V gene lookup returns CDR1 ENHRY and CDR2 SYGVKD. This CDR3 is 16 amino acids long. Trimming removed 3 bases from V and 3 bases from J; junction bases left unmatched: 8. The data originate from a study of radiation and T cells in renal cell carcinoma. Findings and limits, study-wide: From baseline, blood top tumor clonotypes peaked at 2 weeks post-radiation.

This TCR came from a woman between 50 and 59 years old with renal cell carcinoma. This chain links TRBV10-3 with TRBJ1-2; 9 positions match TRBD1. Specimen: blood, collected from a patient whose treatment included radiotherapy and nephrectomy. The CDR3 loop reads CAISDPKQGADYGYTF. The CDR3 bases are TGTGCCATCAGTGACCCCAAACAGGGGGCTGACTATGGCTACACCTTC.